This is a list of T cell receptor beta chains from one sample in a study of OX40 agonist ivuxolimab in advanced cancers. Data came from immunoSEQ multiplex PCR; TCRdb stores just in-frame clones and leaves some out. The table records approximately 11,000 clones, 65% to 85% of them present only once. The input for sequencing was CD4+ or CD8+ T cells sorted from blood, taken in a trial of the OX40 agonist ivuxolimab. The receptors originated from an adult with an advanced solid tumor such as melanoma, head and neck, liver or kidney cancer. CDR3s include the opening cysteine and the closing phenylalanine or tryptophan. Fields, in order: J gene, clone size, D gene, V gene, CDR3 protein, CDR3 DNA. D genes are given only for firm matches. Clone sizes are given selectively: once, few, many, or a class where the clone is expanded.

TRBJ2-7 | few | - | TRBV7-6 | CASSPGTEQYF | TGTGCCAGCAGCCCGGGGACCGAGCAGTACTTC
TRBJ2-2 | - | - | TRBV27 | CASSLLQGVGTGELFF | TGTGCCAGCAGTTTGTTACAGGGAGTAGGCACCGGGGAGCTGTTTTTT
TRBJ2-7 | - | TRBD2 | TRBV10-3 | CAIKAGTSGRATEQYF | TGTGCCATCAAAGCCGGGACTAGCGGGAGGGCTACCGAGCAGTACTTC
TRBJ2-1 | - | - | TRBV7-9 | CASSFLSYNEQFF | TGTGCCAGCAGCTTTCTATCCTACAATGAGCAGTTCTTC
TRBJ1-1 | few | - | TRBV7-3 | CASSLGGSATEAFF | TGTGCCAGCAGCTTAGGGGGGTCGGCCACTGAAGCTTTCTTT
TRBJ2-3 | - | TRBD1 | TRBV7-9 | CASTSIRGTEISSTDTQYF | TGTGCCAGCACCTCCATAAGGGGGACAGAGATCTCTAGCACAGATACGCAGTATTTT
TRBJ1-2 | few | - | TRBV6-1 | CATLDGYTF | TGTGCCACCCTTGATGGCTACACCTTC
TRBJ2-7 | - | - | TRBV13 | CASSHLGVYEQYF | TGTGCCAGCAGCCACTTAGGGGTTTACGAGCAGTACTTC
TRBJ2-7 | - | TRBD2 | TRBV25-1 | CASSVSLAGEQYF | TGTGCCAGCAGTGTGAGCCTAGCGGGCGAGCAGTACTTC
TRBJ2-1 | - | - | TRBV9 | CASSVGGEQFF | TGTGCCAGCAGCGTAGGCGGTGAGCAGTTCTTC
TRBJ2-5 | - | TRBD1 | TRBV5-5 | CASSAHDRGEETQYF | TGTGCCAGCAGCGCTCATGACAGGGGGGAAGAGACCCAGTACTTC
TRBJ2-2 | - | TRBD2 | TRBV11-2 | CASSLTGGAPRTGELFF | TGTGCCAGCAGCTTAACCGGGGGGGCCCCCCGGACCGGGGAGCTGTTTTTT
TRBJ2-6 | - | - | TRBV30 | CAWRLGGTSGANVLTF | TGTGCCTGGAGGTTAGGGGGAACCTCTGGGGCCAACGTCCTGACTTTC
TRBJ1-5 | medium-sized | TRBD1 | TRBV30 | CAWSGLTGLGQPQHF | TGTGCCTGGAGTGGCTTGACAGGGCTCGGACAGCCCCAGCATTTT
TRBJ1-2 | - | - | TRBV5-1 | CASSVRQDFYGYTF | TGCGCCAGCAGCGTCCGACAGGACTTCTATGGCTACACCTTC
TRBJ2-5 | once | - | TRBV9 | CASSPPRGSETQYF | TGTGCCAGCAGCCCGCCTCGGGGATCAGAGACCCAGTACTTC
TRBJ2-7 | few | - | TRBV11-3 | CASSLGGGVSYEQYF | TGTGCCAGCAGCTTAGGAGGGGGTGTGAGCTACGAGCAGTACTTC